The T cell receptor (beta chain) described here comes from a study of blood T cell repertoires in COVID-19. Overall study context: The United States, Italy and Spain were the sources of the acute and convalescent COVID-19 samples.

TCRdb's copy holds only in-frame clones and misses some; the assay was immunoSEQ multiplex PCR. The sample holds roughly 250,000 clones, around 89% seen once. Germline V gives CDR1 MDHEN, CDR2 SYDVKM. The CDR3 has 14 residues. Trimming stripped 6 bases from V and 4 bases from J, with 15 bases between. This clone is a singleton in its sample. Sequenced: peripheral blood. The chain is built from TRBV28 and TRBJ1-2; perhaps TRBD1 as D (6 bases). The clonotype was recovered from a man aged 25-40 years with acute or convalescent COVID-19. CDR3 loop: CASRDSGKPYGYTF. CDR3 sequence (DNA): TGTGCCAGCAGGGACAGCGGTAAACCCTATGGCTACACCTTC.